This T cell receptor (beta chain) was sequenced during a study of blood T cell repertoires in COVID-19. Study summary: Researchers got acute and convalescent COVID-19 samples from the United States, Italy and Spain. Nucleic acid was either cDNA or gDNA, and it came from T cells, B-cell-depleted T cells, or PBMCs.

In the original analysis: Estimation of nucleated cell counts relied on the amplification of reference gene primers. The assay was immunoSEQ multiplex PCR, and TCRdb's table has in-frame clones only and misses some. V and J calls and clone size come straight from that table; D and trimming were deduced from the DNA. The sample comprises some 200,000 clones, roughly 84% of which are singletons, and 9.7% rests with the top ten. This CDR3 spans 16 amino acids. Germline CDR1 is PRHDT and CDR2 is FYEKMQ (reference sequence). V dropped 5 bases and J dropped 0; count of bases not matched to a gene: 8. The chain uses TRBV13 and TRBJ1-1, with 8 bases matching TRBD1. This receptor was identified in a man aged 50 to 59 with active or convalescent COVID-19. The sequencing sample was made of peripheral blood. The CDR3 is CASSPDRVGMNTEAFF. The CDR3 DNA is TGTGCCAGCAGCCCGGACAGGGTGGGGATGAACACTGAAGCTTTCTTT.